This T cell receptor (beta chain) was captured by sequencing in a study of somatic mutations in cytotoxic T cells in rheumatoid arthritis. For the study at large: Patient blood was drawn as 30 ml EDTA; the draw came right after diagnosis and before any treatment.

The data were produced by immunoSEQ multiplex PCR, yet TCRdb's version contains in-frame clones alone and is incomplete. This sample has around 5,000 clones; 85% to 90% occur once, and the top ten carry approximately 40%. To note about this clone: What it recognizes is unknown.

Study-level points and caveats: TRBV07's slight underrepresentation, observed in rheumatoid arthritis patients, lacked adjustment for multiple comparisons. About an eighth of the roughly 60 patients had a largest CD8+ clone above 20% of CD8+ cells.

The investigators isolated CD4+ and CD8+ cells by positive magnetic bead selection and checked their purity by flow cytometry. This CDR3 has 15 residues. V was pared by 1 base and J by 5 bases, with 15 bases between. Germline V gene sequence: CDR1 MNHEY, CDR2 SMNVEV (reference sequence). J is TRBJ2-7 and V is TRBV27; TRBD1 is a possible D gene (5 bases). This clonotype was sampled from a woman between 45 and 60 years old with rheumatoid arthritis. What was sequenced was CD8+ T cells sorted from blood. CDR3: CASSLLPKGQDEQYF. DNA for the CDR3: TGTGCCAGCAGTTTATTACCCAAAGGACAAGACGAGCAGTACTTC.